The rows below give T cell receptor beta chains drawn from one sample of a study of T cells after yellow fever vaccination. TCRdb re-called the 5' RACE reads with MiXCR, one entry per CDR3 protein. Counted here are some 560,000 distinct CDR3 sequences, about 17% occurring once; the ten biggest clones make up approximately 15%. Sequenced here: PBMCs, sampled about 5 days after the first yellow fever vaccination. The receptors originated from a young man who received the YFV17D yellow fever vaccine. Each CDR3 is given with its conserved first and last residue. Fields, in order: CDR3 protein, CDR3 DNA, J gene, clone size, D gene, V gene. The D gene is left open where the match is weak. Expanded clones get a size class; other rows say once, few or many, or leave the size out.

cdr3_aa: CASSQDASSYNSPLHF
cdr3_nt: TGTGCCAGCAGCCAAGATGCTAGCTCCTATAATTCACCCCTCCACTTT
j_call: TRBJ1-6
clone_size: .
d_call: .
v_call: TRBV4-2

cdr3_aa: CASSYRVQGETQNF
cdr3_nt: TGTGCCAGCAGTTACCGGGTGCAGGGCGAGACCCAGAACTTC
j_call: TRBJ2-5
clone_size: .
d_call: .
v_call: TRBV6-2/TRBV6-3

cdr3_aa: CASSEYGQGATEAFF
cdr3_nt: TGTGCCAGCAGTGAATATGGACAGGGGGCGACTGAAGCTTTCTTT
j_call: TRBJ1-1
clone_size: .
d_call: TRBD1
v_call: TRBV2

cdr3_aa: CASSLAGAMNTEAFF
cdr3_nt: TGCGCCAGCAGCTTGGCCGGGGCCATGAACACTGAAGCTTTCTTT
j_call: TRBJ1-1
clone_size: few
d_call: .
v_call: TRBV5-1

cdr3_aa: CSVRATTDTQYF
cdr3_nt: TGCAGCGTTAGGGCCACCACAGATACGCAGTATTTT
j_call: TRBJ2-3
clone_size: .
d_call: .
v_call: TRBV29-1

cdr3_aa: CASSLVRLAFSTGELFF
cdr3_nt: TGTGCCAGCAGCTTAGTCCGGCTAGCGTTCAGCACCGGGGAGCTGTTTTTT
j_call: TRBJ2-2
clone_size: few
d_call: .
v_call: TRBV7-2

cdr3_aa: CASSPPGGLLHQPQHF
cdr3_nt: TGTGCCAGCTCACCACCCGGGGGCCTCCTCCATCAGCCCCAGCATTTT
j_call: TRBJ1-5
clone_size: .
d_call: .
v_call: TRBV18

cdr3_aa: CASSHRLGGPSYNEQFF
cdr3_nt: TGTGCCAGCAGCCACCGTCTAGGGGGACCATCCTACAATGAGCAGTTCTTC
j_call: TRBJ2-1
clone_size: .
d_call: .
v_call: TRBV7-8

cdr3_aa: CSAPSRTDTQYF
cdr3_nt: TGCAGTGCCCCTTCCCGCACAGATACGCAGTATTTT
j_call: TRBJ2-3
clone_size: .
d_call: .
v_call: TRBV20-1

cdr3_aa: CASSLIAGNYGYTF
cdr3_nt: TGTGCCAGCAGCCTAATTGCAGGGAACTATGGCTACACCTTC
j_call: TRBJ1-2
clone_size: few
d_call: .
v_call: TRBV5-5

cdr3_aa: CASSQEASGGATGELFF
cdr3_nt: TGTGCCAGCAGCCAAGAGGCAAGCGGGGGGGCCACCGGGGAGCTGTTTTTT
j_call: TRBJ2-2
clone_size: many
d_call: TRBD2
v_call: TRBV4-2

cdr3_aa: CASTRGASGGPGQFF
cdr3_nt: TGTGCCAGCACCCGGGGGGCTAGCGGGGGCCCCGGGCAGTTCTTC
j_call: TRBJ2-1
clone_size: .
d_call: TRBD2
v_call: TRBV12-3/TRBV12-4

cdr3_aa: CASSPWVEGTDTQYF
cdr3_nt: TGTGCCAGCAGTCCTTGGGTGGAAGGCACAGATACGCAGTATTTT
j_call: TRBJ2-3
clone_size: .
d_call: .
v_call: TRBV12-3/TRBV12-4

cdr3_aa: CSAPPGLDTQYF
cdr3_nt: TGCAGTGCTCCACCGGGGCTGGATACGCAGTATTTT
j_call: TRBJ2-3
clone_size: .
d_call: .
v_call: TRBV20-1

cdr3_aa: CASSYPSMDTQYF
cdr3_nt: TGTGCCAGCAGTTACCCCAGCATGGATACGCAGTATTTT
j_call: TRBJ2-3
clone_size: few
d_call: .
v_call: TRBV6-5

cdr3_aa: CASSILQGRGRSTGELFF
cdr3_nt: TGCGCCAGCAGCATCTTACAAGGGCGGGGACGGAGCACCGGGGAGCTGTTTTTT
j_call: TRBJ2-2
clone_size: few
d_call: .
v_call: TRBV4-1

cdr3_aa: CASSLGPQPSNQKLFF
cdr3_nt: TGTGCCAGCAGCTTAGGTCCCCAGCCCAGTAATCAAAAACTGTTTTTT
j_call: TRBJ1-4
clone_size: .
d_call: .
v_call: TRBV7-2

cdr3_aa: CSARGIASGPRTGELFF
cdr3_nt: TGCAGTGCCCGAGGGATCGCTAGCGGGCCGCGCACCGGGGAGCTGTTTTTT
j_call: TRBJ2-2
clone_size: .
d_call: TRBD2
v_call: TRBV20-1

cdr3_aa: CAISDNYRDGYNEQFF
cdr3_nt: TGTGCCATCAGTGACAATTACCGGGACGGCTACAATGAGCAGTTCTTC
j_call: TRBJ2-1
clone_size: few
d_call: .
v_call: TRBV10-3

cdr3_aa: CATAAGGRGTEAFF
cdr3_nt: TGTGCCACCGCAGCAGGGGGCAGGGGCACTGAAGCTTTCTTT
j_call: TRBJ1-1
clone_size: .
d_call: TRBD1
v_call: TRBV27

cdr3_aa: CASSLGGTGAYEQYF
cdr3_nt: TGCGCCAGCAGCTTGGGGGGGACAGGCGCCTACGAGCAGTACTTC
j_call: TRBJ2-7
clone_size: many
d_call: TRBD1
v_call: TRBV5-1

cdr3_aa: CASSPTETTDTQYF
cdr3_nt: TGTGCCAGCAGCCCTACAGAGACCACAGATACGCAGTATTTT
j_call: TRBJ2-3
clone_size: .
d_call: .
v_call: TRBV11-2

cdr3_aa: CASSLLGLSAEKLFF
cdr3_nt: TGCGCCAGCAGCTTACTGGGACTTTCCGCAGAAAAACTGTTTTTT
j_call: TRBJ1-4
clone_size: .
d_call: .
v_call: TRBV5-1

cdr3_aa: CASSLTLTGITEAFF
cdr3_nt: TGTGCCAGCAGTTTAACCCTGACAGGGATCACTGAAGCTTTCTTT
j_call: TRBJ1-1
clone_size: few
d_call: TRBD1
v_call: TRBV27

cdr3_aa: CASSQELGFSPLHF
cdr3_nt: TGTGCCAGCAGCCAAGAATTAGGGTTCTCACCCCTCCACTTT
j_call: TRBJ1-6
clone_size: few
d_call: .
v_call: TRBV3-1

cdr3_aa: CASSFGQLNSPLHF
cdr3_nt: TGTGCCAGCAGTTTCGGGCAGCTGAATTCACCCCTCCACTTT
j_call: TRBJ1-6
clone_size: many
d_call: .
v_call: TRBV27

cdr3_aa: CATGTTSSQPQHF
cdr3_nt: TGTGCCACCGGGACAACATCCAGTCAGCCCCAGCATTTT
j_call: TRBJ1-5
clone_size: .
d_call: .
v_call: TRBV19

cdr3_aa: CSARVDRDQPQHF
cdr3_nt: TGCAGTGCTAGAGTCGACAGGGATCAGCCCCAGCATTTT
j_call: TRBJ1-5
clone_size: .
d_call: TRBD1
v_call: TRBV20-1

cdr3_aa: CASSIQGRAGEPQHF
cdr3_nt: TGTGCCAGTAGTATACAGGGACGGGCCGGGGAGCCCCAGCATTTT
j_call: TRBJ1-5
clone_size: .
d_call: .
v_call: TRBV19

cdr3_aa: CASSHVFAGRDTEAFF
cdr3_nt: TGCGCCAGCAGCCATGTCTTTGCGGGCCGGGACACTGAAGCTTTCTTT
j_call: TRBJ1-1
clone_size: .
d_call: .
v_call: TRBV4-1

cdr3_aa: CASSWVANTEAFF
cdr3_nt: TGTGCCAGTAGTTGGGTGGCGAACACTGAAGCTTTCTTT
j_call: TRBJ1-1
clone_size: many
d_call: .
v_call: TRBV19

cdr3_aa: CASSYGTSGGPPRETQYF
cdr3_nt: TGTGCCAGCAGTTACGGGACTAGCGGGGGCCCACCCCGAGAGACCCAGTACTTC
j_call: TRBJ2-5
clone_size: few
d_call: TRBD2
v_call: TRBV6-2/TRBV6-3

cdr3_aa: CASSSVLREQFF
cdr3_nt: TGTGCCAGCAGCTCTGTCCTCCGGGAGCAGTTCTTC
j_call: TRBJ2-1
clone_size: few
d_call: .
v_call: TRBV12-3/TRBV12-4

cdr3_aa: CASSQDLKTQYF
cdr3_nt: TGTGCCAGCAGCCAAGATCTCAAGACCCAGTACTTC
j_call: TRBJ2-5
clone_size: .
d_call: .
v_call: TRBV3-1

cdr3_aa: CASSPTGGPYNEQFF
cdr3_nt: TGTGCCAGCTCACCAACCGGGGGTCCCTACAATGAGCAGTTCTTC
j_call: TRBJ2-1
clone_size: .
d_call: .
v_call: TRBV18

cdr3_aa: CASKVGGTGSDTQYF
cdr3_nt: TGTGCCAGCAAAGTTGGGGGGACAGGTTCAGATACGCAGTATTTT
j_call: TRBJ2-3
clone_size: .
d_call: TRBD1
v_call: TRBV7-2

cdr3_aa: CASSLGAGTVNSPLHF
cdr3_nt: TGCGCCAGCAGCTTGGGGGCCGGGACAGTTAATTCACCCCTCCACTTT
j_call: TRBJ1-6
clone_size: few
d_call: TRBD1
v_call: TRBV5-1

cdr3_aa: CASSSLTRNNEQFF
cdr3_nt: TGTGCCAGCAGCTCCCTCACTAGAAACAATGAGCAGTTCTTC
j_call: TRBJ2-1
clone_size: .
d_call: .
v_call: TRBV11-2

cdr3_aa: CASSLGTAGEDIQYF
cdr3_nt: TGCGCCAGCAGCTTGGGGACCGCAGGGGAGGACATTCAGTACTTC
j_call: TRBJ2-4
clone_size: few
d_call: .
v_call: TRBV5-1

cdr3_aa: CASSYWGPPGELFF
cdr3_nt: TGTGCCAGCAGTTACTGGGGTCCCCCCGGGGAGCTGTTTTTT
j_call: TRBJ2-2
clone_size: few
d_call: .
v_call: TRBV6-5

cdr3_aa: CASTWGQNEQFF
cdr3_nt: TGTGCCAGTACCTGGGGGCAAAATGAGCAGTTCTTC
j_call: TRBJ2-1
clone_size: .
d_call: .
v_call: TRBV19

cdr3_aa: CASSWRLAGAAYNEQFF
cdr3_nt: TGTGCCAGCAGTTGGAGACTAGCGGGGGCCGCCTACAATGAGCAGTTCTTC
j_call: TRBJ2-1
clone_size: few
d_call: TRBD2
v_call: TRBV6-5

cdr3_aa: CASRDKGVYNEQFF
cdr3_nt: TGTGCCAGCAGGGATAAAGGGGTCTACAATGAGCAGTTCTTC
j_call: TRBJ2-1
clone_size: .
d_call: .
v_call: TRBV2

cdr3_aa: CASSLAGQGGGYGYTF
cdr3_nt: TGCGCCAGCAGCTTGGCCGGACAGGGTGGAGGCTATGGCTACACCTTC
j_call: TRBJ1-2
clone_size: few
d_call: TRBD1
v_call: TRBV5-1

cdr3_aa: CASSPSPQGIYEQYF
cdr3_nt: TGCGCCAGCAGCCCGTCCCCACAGGGAATCTACGAGCAGTACTTC
j_call: TRBJ2-7
clone_size: .
d_call: .
v_call: TRBV5-1